The T cell receptor beta chain described here comes from a study of blood T cell repertoires in COVID-19. Looked up from germline, CDR1 is SGHVS and CDR2 is FQNEAQ. The CDR3 is 15 residues long. V shed 1 base and J shed 9 bases, with 13 bases lying between them. Sequenced by immunoSEQ multiplex PCR; TCRdb stores in-frame clones only, minus some. The sample holds 40,000 to 45,000 clones; roughly 89% are singletons and the top ten take nearly 4%. The chain joins TRBV7-8 to TRBJ1-6; D perhaps matches TRBD1 (6 bases). Sequencing input: peripheral blood. The receptor was derived from a man aged 40-49 years with COVID-19, enrolled during active disease. CDR3 DNA: TGTGCCAGCAGCTTAGTCGTACAGGGTGCTTCACCCCTCCACTTT. It is translated as CASSLVVQGASPLHF. Complete variable domain (other parts from reference TRBV7-8 and TRBJ1-6): GAGVSQSPRYKVAKRGQDVALRCDPISGHVSLFWYQQALGQGPEFLTYFQNEAQLDKSGLPSDRFFAERPEGSVSTLKIQRTQQEDSAVYLCASSLVVQGASPLHFGNGTRLTVT.